The next 9 T cell receptor beta chains were all read from a single sample in a study of cytomegalovirus exposure and HLA in healthy donors. 60 Vbeta and 13 Jbeta primers were used in PCR. Sequenced by immunoSEQ multiplex PCR; TCRdb stores in-frame clones only, minus some. The sample comprises fewer than 130,000 clones, 75% to 80% of which are singletons, and 1% to 1.5% rests with the top ten. The specimen sequenced was PBMCs. All receptors derive from a woman in her twenties or thirties in good health and CMV-seronegative.

This clone appeared a few times. The rearrangement links TRBV4-3 to TRBJ2-7; 10 bases map to TRBD2. V gave up 0 bases and J gave up 4 bases; unmatched junction bases: 3. The CDR3 has 15 amino acids. From germline, CDR1 is LGHNA and CDR2 YSLEER. The CDR3 bases are TGCGCCAGCAGCCAAGATCTAGCGGGAGTTTACGAGCAGTACTTC. Its protein product is CASSQDLAGVYEQYF.

The V gene is TRBV28, the J gene TRBJ1-1; D gene ambiguous. Germline CDR1 reads MDHEN; CDR2 reads SYDVKM. Trimming stripped 7 bases from V and 7 bases from J, with 25 bases between. The CDR3 contains 16 residues. CDR3 in DNA: TGTGCCAGCAATTCTGCCTACTCCACTATCGACTATGAAGCTTTCTTT. Translating it yields CASNSAYSTIDYEAFF.

J is TRBJ2-1 and V is TRBV7-2; TRBD1 agrees at 9 bases. The CDR3 is made up of 15 amino acids. The ends lost 5 bases at V and 4 bases at J; junction bases unmatched: 6. CDR1 is SGHTA, CDR2 FQGNSA, per germline. CDR3 DNA: TGTGCCAGCAGCCCAGGACAGGGGAGATACAATGAGCAGTTCTTC. Its protein product is CASSPGQGRYNEQFF.

The chain links TRBV5-1 to TRBJ2-2; the D gene is possibly TRBD1 (6 bases). Germline values: CDR1 SGHRS, CDR2 YFSETQ. V gave up 4 bases and J gave up 1 base, with 11 bases separating them. The CDR3 loop spans 15 amino acids. CDR3 region: CASSETGKNTGELFF. The CDR3 coding sequence is TGCGCCAGCAGCGAAACAGGGAAGAACACCGGGGAGCTGTTTTTT.

The chain recombines TRBV9 with TRBJ2-3; 12 bases line up with TRBD2. V was clipped by 5 bases and J by 5 bases; unmatched bases: 6. The germline gives CDR1 SGDLS, CDR2 YYNGEE. This CDR3 contains 15 residues. CDR3 protein: CASSLAGGQGDTQYF. For the CDR3, the DNA is TGTGCCAGCAGTCTAGCGGGGGGGCAAGGAGATACGCAGTATTTT.

The gene calls are TRBV19 and TRBJ2-1; TRBD1 is a possible D gene (5 bases). Germline V gives CDR1 LNHDA, CDR2 SQIVND (reference sequence). This CDR3 spans 14 amino acids. The germline V and J ends were trimmed by 3 bases and 7 bases, with 13 bases remaining between them. The CDR3 is CASSMGSQVNEQFF. As DNA, the CDR3 is TGTGCCAGTAGTATGGGCTCACAGGTGAATGAGCAGTTCTTC.

This sequence joins TRBV7-8 and TRBJ2-7, with 9 bases matching TRBD1. There are 13 residues in the CDR3. Germline V CDR1 and CDR2: SGHVS, FQNEAQ. The J segment lost 6 bases and the V segment lost 7 bases, leaving 7 bases of the junction unmatched. The chain's CDR3 is CASKDRGVSEQYF. CDR3 DNA sequence: TGTGCCAGCAAGGACAGGGGCGTCTCCGAGCAGTACTTC.

This sequence joins TRBV29-1 and TRBJ2-3; no definite D call. Germline V gene data show CDR1 as SQVTM and CDR2 as ANQGSEA. With 1 base removed from V and 6 bases from J, the gap between germline ends came to 8 bases. CDR3 length equals 12 residues. The CDR3 DNA reads as TGCAGCGTTGAAGCCCCCGGGGATACGCAGTATTTT. This translates into CSVEAPGDTQYF.

The chain joins TRBV6-4 to TRBJ1-1; 9 nucleotides agree with TRBD1. Germline assignment: CDR1 MRHNA and CDR2 SNTAGT. J lost 9 bases, V lost 6 bases, and 11 bases had no gene match. CDR3 length: 14 residues. CDR3 coding DNA: TGTGCCAGCAGCGAAAACCACAGGGGGCAGAAAGCTTTCTTT. It encodes CASSENHRGQKAFF.